This T cell receptor (beta chain) originates from a study of regulatory T cells in long-lasting Graves disease. Time point here: persistent/refractory GD, antithyroid drugs over 5 years with positive TRAb. The TCR library was made from RNA that had been extracted from PBMCs in TRIzol. Under American Thyroid Association guidelines, Graves' disease was diagnosed. Overall study results and limits: Among samples with persistent disease, TRBV28, TRBJ1-2 and TRBJ2-5 were favored.

As to this clonotype: Its antigen is not known.

Germline lookup yields CDR1 SGHKS and CDR2 YYEKEE (reference sequence). V was clipped by 4 bases and J by 5 bases; unmatched bases: 11. CDR3 size: 18 residues. CDR3 regions were amplified by Arm-PCR using iRepertoire HTBI primers to build TCR beta libraries. TCRdb redid the calling of the multiplex PCR reads with MiXCR, one entry per CDR3 protein. This table holds about 340,000 distinct CDR3 sequences, around 20% found once. The receptor comes from a female donor with Graves disease. Sequences were derived from peripheral blood mononuclear cells (PBMCs), sampled when the disease was refractory, from a patient treated with antithyroid drugs. The chain couples TRBV5-5 to TRBJ2-1; 14 bases are a match to TRBD2. DNA for the CDR3: TGTGCCAGCAGCCTACAGACTAGCGGGGGGGCCAAGGACAATGAGCAGTTCTTC. It translates to CASSLQTSGGAKDNEQFF. The full variable domain, completed using reference TRBV5-5 and TRBJ2-1, is DAGVTQSPTHLIKTRGQQVTLRCSPISGHKSVSWYQQVLGQGPQFIFQYYEKEERGRGNFPDRFSARQFPNYSSELNVNALLLGDSALYLCASSLQTSGGAKDNEQFFGPGTRLTVL.